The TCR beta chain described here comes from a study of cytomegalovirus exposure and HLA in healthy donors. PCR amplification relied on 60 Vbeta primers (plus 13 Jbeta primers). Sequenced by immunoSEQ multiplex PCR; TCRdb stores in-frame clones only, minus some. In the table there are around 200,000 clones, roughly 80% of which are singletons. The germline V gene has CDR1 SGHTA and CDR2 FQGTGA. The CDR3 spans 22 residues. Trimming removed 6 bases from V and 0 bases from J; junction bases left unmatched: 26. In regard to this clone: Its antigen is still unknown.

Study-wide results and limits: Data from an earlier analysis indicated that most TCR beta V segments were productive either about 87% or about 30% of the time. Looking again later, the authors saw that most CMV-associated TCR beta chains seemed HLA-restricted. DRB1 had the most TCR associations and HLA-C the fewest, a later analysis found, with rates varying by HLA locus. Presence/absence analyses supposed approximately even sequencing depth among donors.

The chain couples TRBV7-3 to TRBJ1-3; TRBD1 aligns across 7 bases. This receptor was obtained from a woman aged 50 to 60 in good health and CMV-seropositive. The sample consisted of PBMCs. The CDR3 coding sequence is TGTGCCAGCAGTCTCGGACCCTCAAACAGGGGCCAACCTCTTTTCTCTGGAAACACCATATATTTT. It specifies CASSLGPSNRGQPLFSGNTIYF. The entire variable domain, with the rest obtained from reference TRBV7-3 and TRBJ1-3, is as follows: GAGVSQTPSNKVTEKGKYVELRCDPISGHTALYWYRQSLGQGPEFLIYFQGTGAADDSGLPNDRFFAVRPEGSVSTLKIQRTERGDSAVYLCASSLGPSNRGQPLFSGNTIYFGEGSWLTVV.